This T cell receptor beta chain was profiled in a study of identical twins. The study's findings and limits: In zero-insertion analyses, partial confounding could arise from invariant MAIT and iNKT cells. Fewer insertions marked abundant cord blood beta clonotypes; young adult naive trended weakly, memory not at all.

MiXCR, run by TCRdb on the 5' RACE reads, gives a single entry per CDR3 protein. The table shows about 890,000 distinct CDR3 sequences, with about 12% occurring only once. Each donor was a healthy Caucasian. About this clonotype itself: Its cognate antigen is unknown.

The V gene's germline CDR1 is SEHNR and CDR2 FQNEAQ (reference sequence). The V gene lost 5 bases and the J gene lost 3 bases, with 16 bases spanning the gap. The CDR3 runs 15 residues. This sample also appeared in a second study, on yellow fever vaccine responses in identical twins. From that report: Twins' vaccine T cell responses reportedly seemed partly convergent and partly personalized.

This chain joins TRBV7-9 and TRBJ2-5, with D unclear. Sequencing was performed on PBMCs. The sequence was collected from a young woman in good health. The chain's CDR3 is CASSRAPIGEETQYF. CDR3 bases: TGTGCCAGCAGCCGGGCCCCGATTGGAGAAGAGACCCAGTACTTC.